This is a list of T cell receptor beta chains from one sample in a study of blood T cells in healthy people across ages. TCRdb fed the 5' RACE reads into MiXCR, producing one record per CDR3 protein. The sample records hundreds of thousands of distinct CDR3 sequences, 56% being singletons. Sequencing input: blood. These receptors all stem from a middle-aged man in good health. The CDR3 runs from the conserved cysteine through the conserved F or W. D genes are given only for firm matches. Clone size, where shown, is once, few, many, or a class for clones that have expanded.

cdr3_nt: TGCAGCGTGGATGGGGGACCTCACGAGACCCAGTACTTC; cdr3_aa: CSVDGGPHETQYF; j_call: TRBJ2-5; v_call: TRBV29-1; clone_size: few; d_call: .
cdr3_nt: TGTGCCAGCAGCACTCCGGGACTAGTTTCCCTCAATGAGCAGTTCTTC; cdr3_aa: CASSTPGLVSLNEQFF; j_call: TRBJ2-1; v_call: TRBV7-9; clone_size: .; d_call: TRBD2
cdr3_nt: TGCAGTGCTTCAAAGGACGGTGGCTCCTACAATGAGCAGTTCTTC; cdr3_aa: CSASKDGGSYNEQFF; j_call: TRBJ2-1; v_call: TRBV20-1; clone_size: .; d_call: .
cdr3_nt: TGTGCCAGCAGTGAACCAAGCGGGCGAGACAATGAGCAGTTCTTC; cdr3_aa: CASSEPSGRDNEQFF; j_call: TRBJ2-1; v_call: TRBV25-1; clone_size: .; d_call: .
cdr3_nt: TGTGCCAGCAGTTTAAACTCTGGCAATCAGCCCCAGCATTTT; cdr3_aa: CASSLNSGNQPQHF; j_call: TRBJ1-5; v_call: TRBV28; clone_size: .; d_call: .
cdr3_nt: TGTGCCAGCAGTTCCCGTGGGAGGGACTACGAGCAGTACTTC; cdr3_aa: CASSSRGRDYEQYF; j_call: TRBJ2-7; v_call: TRBV11-3; clone_size: .; d_call: TRBD2
cdr3_nt: TGTGCCAGTAGTATCGGGACAGGGGCCTACAATGAGCAGTTCTTC; cdr3_aa: CASSIGTGAYNEQFF; j_call: TRBJ2-1; v_call: TRBV19; clone_size: .; d_call: TRBD1
cdr3_nt: TGTGCCGGTCAGGGGGGGGCCAACGTCCTGACTTTC; cdr3_aa: CAGQGGANVLTF; j_call: TRBJ2-6; v_call: TRBV10-3; clone_size: .; d_call: .
cdr3_nt: TGTGCCAGCAGCCCTGGGACAGGGGCGATTGAGCAGTACTTC; cdr3_aa: CASSPGTGAIEQYF; j_call: TRBJ2-7; v_call: TRBV9; clone_size: .; d_call: TRBD1
cdr3_nt: TGCAGTGCTAGAGATGTAAATACGCAGTATTTT; cdr3_aa: CSARDVNTQYF; j_call: TRBJ2-3; v_call: TRBV20-1; clone_size: .; d_call: .